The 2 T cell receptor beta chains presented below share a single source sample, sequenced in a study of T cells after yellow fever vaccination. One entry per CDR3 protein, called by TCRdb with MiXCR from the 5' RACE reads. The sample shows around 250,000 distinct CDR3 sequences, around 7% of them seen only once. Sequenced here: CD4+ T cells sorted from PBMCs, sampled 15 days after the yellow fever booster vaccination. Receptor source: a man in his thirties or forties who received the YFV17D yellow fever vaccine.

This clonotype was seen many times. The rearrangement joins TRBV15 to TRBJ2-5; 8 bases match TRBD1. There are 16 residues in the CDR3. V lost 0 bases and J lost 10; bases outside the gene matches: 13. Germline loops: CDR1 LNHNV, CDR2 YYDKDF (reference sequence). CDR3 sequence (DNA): TGTGCCACCAGCAGAGAGCTAGTGACAGGGGCATTTGGCCAGTACTTC. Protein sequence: CATSRELVTGAFGQYF.

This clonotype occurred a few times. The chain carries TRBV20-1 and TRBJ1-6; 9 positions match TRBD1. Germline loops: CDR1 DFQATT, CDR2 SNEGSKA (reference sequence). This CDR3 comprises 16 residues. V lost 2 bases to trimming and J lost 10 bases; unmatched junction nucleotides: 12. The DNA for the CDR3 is TGCAGTGCTAGATCTCAGTCCGGGACAGGGTTGTCACCCCTCCACTTT. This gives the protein CSARSQSGTGLSPLHF.